This is a list of T cell receptor beta chains from one sample in a study of shared clonotypes between healthy human individuals. Using immunoSEQ multiplex PCR, the repertoire was profiled, and TCRdb retains in-frame clones only, with some absent. The data contain approximately 1,500,000 clones, over 95% of them singletons. Sequenced: naive CD4+ T cells sorted from blood. The receptors were gathered from a man under 40 in good health. Both conserved end residues are part of each CDR3. The order of the fields is J gene, V gene, D gene, clone size, CDR3 length, CDR3 DNA, CDR3 protein. A D gene is named only where the DNA matches it firmly. Clone size is shown for a subset of rows, as once, few, many or a class of expanded clone.

TRBJ2-6 | TRBV25-1 | NA | NA | 15 | TGTGCCAGCAGTGACCCGAGAACCGGGGCCAACGTCCTGACTTTC | CASSDPRTGANVLTF
TRBJ1-5 | TRBV29-1 | NA | once | 12 | TGCAGCGTTGGGGGCATTGGTCAGCCCCAGCATTTT | CSVGGIGQPQHF
TRBJ1-1 | TRBV20-1 | TRBD1 | NA | 11 | TGCAGTGCTAGCTCGAACAGGGGTGCTTTCTTT | CSASSNRGAFF
TRBJ1-2 | TRBV5-1 | NA | NA | 12 | TGCGCCAGCAGCTTGGCCGCCTCTGGCTACACCTTC | CASSLAASGYTF
TRBJ2-7 | TRBV5-4 | TRBD2 | NA | 16 | TGTGCCAGCAGCTGGGGCCCACTAGCGGGGGGCTACGAGCAGTACTTC | CASSWGPLAGGYEQYF
TRBJ2-3 | TRBV29-1 | NA | NA | 12 | TGCAGCGTTGAAGCGTCCACAGATACGCAGTATTTT | CSVEASTDTQYF
TRBJ2-7 | TRBV9 | NA | NA | 13 | TGTGCCAGCAGCGTAGAAAGGACAGCCGAGCAGTACTTC | CASSVERTAEQYF
TRBJ2-7 | TRBV7-2 | NA | NA | 15 | TGTGCCAGCAGCTCCAGGGGAGATAAACTCCACGAGCAGTACTTC | CASSSRGDKLHEQYF
TRBJ2-1 | TRBV11-2 | TRBD1 | NA | 15 | TGTGCCAGCAGCTTACCGGGACAGGGGGCCAATGAGCAGTTCTTC | CASSLPGQGANEQFF
TRBJ1-5 | TRBV18 | TRBD1 | NA | 15 | TGTGCCAGCTCACCACGTGGGACAGCTAATCAGCCCCAGCATTTT | CASSPRGTANQPQHF
TRBJ2-1 | TRBV7-3 | TRBD2 | NA | 16 | TGTGCCAGCAGCAGTAATAGCGGGAGCCGTTACAATGAGCAGTTCTTC | CASSSNSGSRYNEQFF
TRBJ2-1 | TRBV5-3 | NA | NA | 16 | TGTGCCAGGATCATGGGAAGGGCGATGACCTACAATGAGCAGTTCTTC | CARIMGRAMTYNEQFF
TRBJ1-2 | TRBV2 | TRBD1 | NA | 16 | TGTGCCAGCACACGGGGGACAGGGGGCTTGGGCTATGGCTACACCTTC | CASTRGTGGLGYGYTF
TRBJ2-3 | TRBV6-1 | NA | NA | 15 | TGTGCCAGCAGTGAAGCGTGGGCTTCCACAGATACGCAGTATTTT | CASSEAWASTDTQYF
TRBJ2-7 | TRBV7-2 | TRBD2 | NA | 16 | TGTGCCAGCAGCCCGCCGGGGAAGCGGGAGGGCCGCGAGCAGTACTTC | CASSPPGKREGREQYF
TRBJ1-2 | TRBV28 | NA | NA | 18 | TGTGCCAGCAGTCCCTCCGGAACATGGTCAGGGGAGGGCTATGGCTACACCTTC | CASSPSGTWSGEGYGYTF
TRBJ2-5 | TRBV5-1 | NA | NA | 13 | TGCGCCAGCAGCTTGGGGTGGGAAGAGACCCAGTACTTC | CASSLGWEETQYF
TRBJ1-1 | TRBV11-2 | NA | NA | 14 | TGTGCCAGCAGCCCCGGGGGGGATTACACTGAAGCTTTCTTT | CASSPGGDYTEAFF
TRBJ2-2 | TRBV28 | TRBD2 | NA | 17 | TGTGCCAGCCGGCGAAGGGAGGGGATTATCGACACCGGGGAGCTGTTTTTT | CASRRREGIIDTGELFF
TRBJ1-1 | TRBV5-4 | NA | NA | 14 | TGTGCCAGCAGCTTGGGGCAGGCTTTCACTGAAGCTTTCTTT | CASSLGQAFTEAFF
TRBJ1-1 | TRBV5-1 | NA | NA | 15 | TGCGCCAGCAGCTTGGAGGCACTCTTGAACACTGAAGCTTTCTTT | CASSLEALLNTEAFF
TRBJ1-1 | TRBV7-9 | NA | NA | 15 | TGTGCCAGCAGCTTAGGAGGAGGGGGGATCACTGAAGCTTTCTTT | CASSLGGGGITEAFF
TRBJ2-5 | TRBV14 | NA | NA | 15 | TGTGCCAGCAGCCAAGGCAAGCGTACCCAAGAGACCCAGTACTTC | CASSQGKRTQETQYF
TRBJ2-7 | TRBV28 | NA | NA | 15 | TGTGCCAGCAGTAATCCGGGACACGCCGCCTACGAGCAGTACTTC | CASSNPGHAAYEQYF
TRBJ2-1 | TRBV4-3 | NA | NA | 16 | TGCGCCAGCAGCCAAGATAGGACCTCCCTATACAATGAGCAGTTCTTC | CASSQDRTSLYNEQFF
TRBJ2-7 | TRBV14 | TRBD1 | NA | 17 | TGTGCCAGCAGCCAAGATTGGGCAGGGGGTAGGTCCTACGAGCAGTACTTC | CASSQDWAGGRSYEQYF